A selection of T cell receptor beta chains follows, all from one sample in a study of cytomegalovirus exposure and HLA in healthy donors. Assay used: immunoSEQ multiplex PCR; TCRdb lists only in-frame clones, some missing. The sample includes 65,000 to 90,000 clones, roughly 78% of them seen just once. The sequenced sample consisted of PBMCs. The receptors come from a man younger than 40 in good health and CMV-seronegative. CDR3s include the opening cysteine and the closing phenylalanine or tryptophan. The D gene is left open where the match is weak. Only some rows state a clone size, as once, few, many or a class for expanded clones.

v_call,j_call,clone_size,d_call,cdr3_aa,cdr3_nt
TRBV30,TRBJ1-4,-,TRBD1,CAWSQGALKLFF,TGTGCCTGGAGTCAGGGGGCGTTAAAACTGTTTTTT
TRBV4-1,TRBJ2-7,-,-,CASSQEGLLIYEQYF,TGCGCCAGCAGCCAAGAAGGACTCCTTATCTACGAGCAGTACTTC
TRBV19,TRBJ2-7,few,-,CASSYRASEQYF,TGTGCCAGTAGTTACCGAGCTAGCGAGCAGTACTTC
TRBV5-4,TRBJ2-2,once,TRBD1,CASSFDRGTGELFF,TGTGCCAGCAGCTTTGACAGGGGGACCGGGGAGCTGTTTTTT
TRBV29-1,TRBJ2-1,-,TRBD2,CSVGYGTSGRDKQFF,TGCAGCGTTGGATACGGGACTAGCGGGAGGGATAAGCAGTTCTTC
TRBV7-9,TRBJ2-5,-,TRBD2,CASSSGLAEETQYF,TGTGCCAGCAGCTCGGGGCTAGCGGAAGAGACCCAGTACTTC
TRBV19,TRBJ2-3,-,TRBD1,CASSKPGQPRDTQYF,TGTGCCAGTAGTAAACCGGGACAGCCTAGGGATACGCAGTATTTT
TRBV23-1,TRBJ1-1,-,-,CASSPGVPSTDTEAFF,TGCGCCAGCAGTCCCGGGGTCCCCAGCACGGACACTGAAGCTTTCTTT
TRBV14,TRBJ1-1,few,-,CASSWAGNTEAFF,TGTGCCAGCAGCTGGGCTGGGAACACTGAAGCTTTCTTT
TRBV29-1,TRBJ1-5,-,-,CSVQQERNQPQHF,TGCAGCGTCCAACAGGAGCGAAATCAGCCCCAGCATTTT
TRBV10-3,TRBJ2-1,-,-,CAISVQGSNNEQFF,TGTGCCATCAGTGTACAGGGTTCGAACAATGAGCAGTTCTTC
TRBV5-6,TRBJ2-5,-,-,CASSLDSQETQYF,TGTGCCAGCAGCTTGGACAGCCAAGAGACCCAGTACTTC
TRBV5-1,TRBJ1-1,-,TRBD1,CASSFYPGTGGTNTEAFF,TGCGCCAGCAGCTTTTACCCCGGGACAGGGGGAACAAACACTGAAGCTTTCTTT
TRBV5-4,TRBJ2-4,-,TRBD2,CASRPTSALAKNIQYF,TGTGCCAGCAGACCCACTAGCGCTCTAGCCAAAAACATTCAGTACTTC
TRBV30,TRBJ2-7,once,TRBD2,CAWIRTGTSSYEQYF,TGTGCCTGGATTAGGACCGGGACTAGCTCCTACGAGCAGTACTTC
TRBV6-1,TRBJ2-7,-,TRBD1,CASSPTGGAYEQYF,TGTGCCAGCAGTCCTACAGGGGGCGCGTACGAGCAGTACTTC
TRBV18,TRBJ1-1,few,TRBD1,CASSPAGGYTEAFF,TGTGCCAGCTCACCCGCAGGGGGCTACACTGAAGCTTTCTTT
TRBV5-6,TRBJ2-7,-,TRBD1,CASSPTGTGVDEQYF,TGTGCCAGCAGCCCAACCGGGACAGGGGTCGACGAGCAGTACTTC
TRBV7-6,TRBJ2-2,few,-,CASSLEGLLTGELFF,TGTGCCAGCAGCTTGGAAGGACTCCTCACCGGGGAGCTGTTTTTT
TRBV28,TRBJ2-7,-,-,CASSFQLYEQYF,TGTGCCAGCAGTTTTCAACTTTACGAGCAGTACTTC
TRBV6-1,TRBJ2-7,-,TRBD1,CASSHRQGIYEQYF,TGTGCCAGCAGCCACAGACAGGGGATCTACGAGCAGTACTTC
TRBV27,TRBJ2-1,-,TRBD1,CAGRPTGGNEQFF,TGTGCCGGCAGGCCGACAGGGGGCAATGAGCAGTTCTTC
TRBV25-1,TRBJ2-1,once,-,CASSEFTGESYNEQFF,TGTGCCAGCAGTGAATTTACAGGTGAATCTTACAATGAGCAGTTCTTC